These 2 T cell receptor beta chains were all obtained from the same sample, sequenced in a study of cytomegalovirus exposure and HLA in healthy donors. A multiplex PCR was run with 60 Vbeta primers and 13 Jbeta primers. Here immunoSEQ multiplex PCR was the method, and the copy in TCRdb shows in-frame clones only, minus some. The sample records about 190,000 clones, 70% to 85% being singletons. Sequencing was done on a sample of PBMCs. The receptors derive from a man aged 35 to 55 in good health and CMV-seropositive.

The V call is TRBV15, the J call TRBJ1-2; TRBD1 might be the D (5 bases). With 1 base removed from V and 0 bases from J, the gap between germline ends came to 9 bases. The CDR3 loop spans 15 amino acids. Germline V CDR1 and CDR2: LNHNV, YYDKDF (reference sequence). CDR3 region: CATSRARQTNYGYTF. The CDR3 nucleotides read TGTGCCACCAGCAGAGCCAGACAGACTAACTATGGCTACACCTTC.

The gene calls are TRBV6-5 and TRBJ1-4; D unclear. CDR3 size: 15 residues. V gave up 7 bases and J gave up 8 bases, with 20 bases separating them. Germline lookup yields CDR1 MNHEY and CDR2 SVGAGI. The CDR3 is CASKPGGVGGEKLFF. In DNA form, the CDR3 reads TGTGCCAGCAAGCCCGGCGGGGTTGGAGGGGAAAAACTGTTTTTT.